These T cell receptor beta chains were read from a single sample in a study of blood T cell repertoires in COVID-19. Sequencing was performed with immunoSEQ multiplex PCR; in TCRdb, only in-frame clones are kept and a portion is missing. The sample lists 80,000 to 100,000 clones; 75% to 85% were seen once. The sample consisted of peripheral blood. These receptors originate from a human donor in a cohort sampled during active COVID-19. The conserved cysteine and the conserved F or W are not part of the CDR3 here.

len,v_gene,j_gene,CDR3aa
12,TRBV18,TRBJ2-7,ASSPSRDSKEQY
13,TRBV7-9,TRBJ2-5,ASSVTGTFQETQY
14,TRBV11-2,TRBJ1-6,ASSVRGPQWAGPLH
15,TRBV11-3,TRBJ2-6,ASSLGAISGGANVLT
13,TRBV2,TRBJ1-5,ASSRGQGRYQPQH
11,TRBV6-5,TRBJ1-2,AAYPLGIYGYT
13,TRBV2,TRBJ1-1,ASSVQGGDYTEAF
12,TRBV5-1,TRBJ2-3,ASSFTADTDTQY
11,TRBV6-6,TRBJ2-7,ASTADRGLEQY
10,TRBV27,TRBJ2-1,ASSLGLGEQF
15,TRBV5-6,TRBJ2-1,ASRLYRGRGSYNEQF
14,TRBV10-3,TRBJ2-7,AISESAAGGSYEQY
12,TRBV6-6,TRBJ2-5,ASSLAGGGETQY
13,TRBV6-5,TRBJ2-7,ASSRTGVGVYEQY
13,TRBV10-3,TRBJ2-7,AISESTPDSYEQY
14,TRBV7-2,TRBJ2-5,ASSLGAQGPQETQY
12,TRBV5-6,TRBJ2-7,ASSLAGGSYEQY
12,TRBV6-5,TRBJ2-1,ASSPRTSRHEQF
11,TRBV19,TRBJ2-4,ASSRGGGNIQY
13,TRBV6-5,TRBJ2-7,ASSYGGTGGYEQY
9,TRBV2,TRBJ2-7,ASNYAGEQY
13,TRBV6-5,TRBJ1-5,ASSKWRGGNQPQH
13,TRBV5-1,TRBJ2-1,ASSLDSGAYNEQF
11,TRBV10-2,TRBJ1-5,ASAQGVGQPQH
12,TRBV3-1/TRBV3-2,TRBJ2-7,ASSRDRLIYEQY